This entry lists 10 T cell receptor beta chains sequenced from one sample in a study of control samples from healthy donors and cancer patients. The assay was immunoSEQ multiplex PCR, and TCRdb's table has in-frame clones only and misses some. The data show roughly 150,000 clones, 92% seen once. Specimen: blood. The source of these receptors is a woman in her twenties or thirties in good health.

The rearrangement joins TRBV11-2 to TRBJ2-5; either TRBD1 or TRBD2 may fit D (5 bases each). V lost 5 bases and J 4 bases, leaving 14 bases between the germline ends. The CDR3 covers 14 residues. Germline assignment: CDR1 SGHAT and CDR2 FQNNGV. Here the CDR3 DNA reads TGTGCCAGCAGCCCCACGTCTGGGGGAGAGACCCAGTACTTC. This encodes CASSPTSGGETQYF. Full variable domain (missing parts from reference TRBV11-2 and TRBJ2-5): EAGVAQSPRYKIIEKRQSVAFWCNPISGHATLYWYQQILGQGPKLLIQFQNNGVVDDSQLPKDRFSAERLKGVDSTLKIQPAKLEDSAVYLCASSPTSGGETQYFGPGTRLLVL.

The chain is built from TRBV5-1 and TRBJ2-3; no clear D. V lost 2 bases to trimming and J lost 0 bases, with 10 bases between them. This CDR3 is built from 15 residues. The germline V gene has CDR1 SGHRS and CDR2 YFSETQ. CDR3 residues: CASSFYAESTDTQYF. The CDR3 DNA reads TGCGCCAGCAGCTTTTACGCGGAGAGCACAGATACGCAGTATTTT.

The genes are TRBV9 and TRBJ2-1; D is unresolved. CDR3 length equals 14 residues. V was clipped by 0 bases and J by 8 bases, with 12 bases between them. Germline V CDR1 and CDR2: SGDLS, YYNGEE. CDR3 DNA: TGTGCCAGCAGCGTAGTTGTGTCAGGTGATGAGCAGTTCTTC. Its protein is CASSVVVSGDEQFF.

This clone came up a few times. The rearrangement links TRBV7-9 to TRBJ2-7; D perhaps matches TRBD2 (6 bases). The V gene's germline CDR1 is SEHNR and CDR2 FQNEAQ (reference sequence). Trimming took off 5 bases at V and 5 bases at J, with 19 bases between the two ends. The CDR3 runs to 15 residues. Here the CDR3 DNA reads TGTGCCAGCAGCCCCCGGGAGCTATCTGCCCACGAGCAGTACTTC. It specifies CASSPRELSAHEQYF.

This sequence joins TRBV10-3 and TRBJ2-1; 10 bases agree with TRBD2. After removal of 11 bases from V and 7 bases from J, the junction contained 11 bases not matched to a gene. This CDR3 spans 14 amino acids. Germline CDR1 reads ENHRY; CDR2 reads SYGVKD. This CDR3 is CAASSSGSNNEQFF. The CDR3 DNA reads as TGTGCCGCATCCTCTAGCGGGAGTAATAATGAGCAGTTCTTC.

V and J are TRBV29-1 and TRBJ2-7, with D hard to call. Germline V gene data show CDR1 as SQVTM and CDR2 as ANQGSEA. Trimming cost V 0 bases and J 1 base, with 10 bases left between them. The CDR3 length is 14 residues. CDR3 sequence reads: CSVEDPDLSYEQYF. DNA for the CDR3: TGCAGCGTTGAAGATCCGGACCTTTCCTACGAGCAGTACTTC.

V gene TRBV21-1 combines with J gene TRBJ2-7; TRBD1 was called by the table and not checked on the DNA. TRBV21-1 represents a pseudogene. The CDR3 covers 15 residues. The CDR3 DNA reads TGTGCCAGCAGCAAGTGGGGCCGACCTGACTACGAGCAGTACTTC. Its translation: CASSKWGRPDYEQYF.

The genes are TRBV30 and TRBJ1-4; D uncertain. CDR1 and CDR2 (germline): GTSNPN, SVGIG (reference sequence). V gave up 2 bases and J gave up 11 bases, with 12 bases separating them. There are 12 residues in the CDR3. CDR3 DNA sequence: TGTGCCTGGAGTTTTATTGGGGAGAAACTGTTTTTT. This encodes CAWSFIGEKLFF.

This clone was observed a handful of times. This CDR3 is CASSYGTSGYNEQFF. Written as DNA, the CDR3 is TGTGCCAGCAGTTACGGGACTAGCGGTTACAATGAGCAGTTCTTC. The J gene is TRBJ2-1, the V gene TRBV6-2 or TRBV6-3, with 11 bases fitting TRBD2. The trim removed 2 bases at V and 4 bases at J, leaving 1 base unmatched. CDR3 size: 15 residues. Germline V gene lookup returns CDR1 MNHEY and CDR2 SVGEGT.

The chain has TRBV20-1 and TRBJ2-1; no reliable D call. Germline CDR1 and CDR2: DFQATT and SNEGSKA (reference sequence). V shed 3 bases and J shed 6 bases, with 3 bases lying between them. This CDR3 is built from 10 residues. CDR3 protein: CSASLNEQFF. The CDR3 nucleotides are TGCAGTGCTAGCCTCAATGAGCAGTTCTTC.